The 10 T cell receptor beta chains in this list originate from one sample, sequenced in a study of neurological immune-mediated disorders. Using its own MiXCR run on the 5' RACE reads, TCRdb lists one record per CDR3 protein. The sample gives 40,000 to 50,000 distinct CDR3 sequences, 10% of which show up once; approximately 22% is in the top ten. What was sequenced was PBMCs. Receptor source: a woman aged 40 to 50 with HTLV-1-associated myelopathy (HAM/TSP).

This clonotype was observed at least ten times. The V call is TRBV11-2, the J call TRBJ1-5; D perhaps matches TRBD1 (5 bases). There are 14 residues in the CDR3. With 4 bases removed from V and 2 bases from J, the gap between germline ends came to 9 bases. The germline V gene encodes CDR1 SGHAT and CDR2 FQNNGV. The CDR3 sequence: CASSSTGGNQPQHF. CDR3 DNA: TGTGCCAGCAGCTCAACAGGAGGCAATCAGCCCCAGCATTTT.

Many counts were recorded for this clonotype. This chain uses TRBV10-3 with TRBJ1-1; no clear D gene. The ends were cut back, 7 bases at V and 3 bases at J, with 21 bases in the middle. Germline V gene lookup returns CDR1 ENHRY and CDR2 SYGVKD. The CDR3 is 16 residues long. The DNA for the CDR3 is TGTGCCATCAAACCGCACGGGGATTCGATTGACACTGAAGCTTTCTTT. Protein product: CAIKPHGDSIDTEAFF.

The table lists this clonotype with many counts. The chain couples TRBV7-8 to TRBJ1-3; TRBD1 is a possible D gene (5 bases). Trimming took 5 bases from V and 4 from J, leaving 21 bases between them. CDR3 length equals 17 residues. Germline V gene sequence: CDR1 SGHVS, CDR2 FQNEAQ. CDR3 bases: TGTGCCAGCAGCCCGACCGGGACCAGGACGTGGGGAAACACCATATATTTT. Amino acids: CASSPTGTRTWGNTIYF.

Many counts were recorded for this clonotype. V and J are TRBV6-2 or TRBV6-3 and TRBJ1-2; unclear D gene. The germline gives CDR1 MNHEY, CDR2 SVGEGT. V gave up 10 bases and J gave up 4 bases, with 16 bases separating them. The CDR3 totals 13 residues. CDR3 in DNA: TGTGCCACCCTGGCAGACCAGATCTATGGCTACACCTTC. This sequence encodes CATLADQIYGYTF.

This clonotype appeared many times. The chain couples TRBV20-1 to TRBJ1-6; the D is unclear. Germline-derived CDR1 and CDR2 are DFQATT and SNEGSKA (reference sequence). V was pared by 0 bases and J by 4 bases, with 16 bases between. This CDR3 comprises 17 residues. CDR3 sequence reads: CSARDFGRAIYNSPLHF. CDR3 coding DNA: TGCAGTGCTAGAGATTTCGGAAGGGCCATATATAATTCACCCCTCCACTTT.

This clonotype has at least ten counts. This chain joins TRBV29-1 and TRBJ2-7; TRBD2 might be the D (6 bases). CDR3 length: 11 residues. The germline V gene has CDR1 SQVTM and CDR2 ANQGSEA. Trimming removed 4 bases at V and 5 bases at J, with 9 bases between. This CDR3 is CSVGPGDEQYF. The CDR3 nucleotides read TGCAGCGTTGGTCCGGGAGACGAGCAGTACTTC.

This clonotype has a count of ten or more. The chain uses TRBV7-2 and TRBJ1-4; TRBD1 aligns across 7 bases. The CDR3 is made up of 14 amino acids. V lost 6 bases, J lost 8 bases, and 9 bases stayed unmatched. CDR1 is SGHTA and CDR2 is FQGNSA in the germline V gene. The CDR3 region has the DNA TGTGCCAGCAGTTGGTCGGCAGGGGGGGAAAAACTGTTTTTT. This encodes CASSWSAGGEKLFF. The variable domain in full, with the rest retrieved from reference TRBV7-2 and TRBJ1-4, is GAGVSQSPSNKVTEKGKDVELRCDPISGHTALYWYRQSLGQGLEFLIYFQGNSAPDKSGLPSDRFSAERTGGSVSTLTIQRTQQEDSAVYLCASSWSAGGEKLFFGSGTQLSVL.

This clonotype was recorded many times. The V gene is TRBV20-1, the J gene TRBJ2-1, with D possibly being TRBD1 or TRBD2 (5 bases each). V was trimmed by 1 base and J by 7 bases, leaving 20 bases between them. Germline V gene sequence: CDR1 DFQATT, CDR2 SNEGSKA (reference sequence). CDR3 length: 16 residues. CDR3 protein: CSARGIVGVDSNEQFF. The CDR3 region has the DNA TGCAGTGCTAGAGGAATAGTGGGGGTTGATTCTAATGAGCAGTTCTTC.

This clonotype was counted ten times or more. The chain employs TRBV12-3 or TRBV12-4 and TRBJ2-5; the D gene is possibly TRBD2 (6 bases). With 5 bases removed from V and 2 bases from J, the gap between germline ends came to 15 bases. This CDR3 is built from 15 residues. DNA of the CDR3: TGTGCCAGCAGTCCACCGGGACTTAGACAAGAGACCCAGTACTTC. Its translation is CASSPPGLRQETQYF.

There are many counts of this clonotype. The V call is TRBV18, the J call TRBJ1-4; possibly TRBD1 for D (6 bases). The CDR3 length is 15 residues. V was pared by 6 bases and J by 10 bases, with 21 bases between. From germline, CDR1 is KGHSH and CDR2 LQKENI. In nucleotides, the CDR3 is TGTGCCAGCTCGGAGGCTACGGGAAAACAGGGAAAACTGTTTTTT. This translates into CASSEATGKQGKLFF.